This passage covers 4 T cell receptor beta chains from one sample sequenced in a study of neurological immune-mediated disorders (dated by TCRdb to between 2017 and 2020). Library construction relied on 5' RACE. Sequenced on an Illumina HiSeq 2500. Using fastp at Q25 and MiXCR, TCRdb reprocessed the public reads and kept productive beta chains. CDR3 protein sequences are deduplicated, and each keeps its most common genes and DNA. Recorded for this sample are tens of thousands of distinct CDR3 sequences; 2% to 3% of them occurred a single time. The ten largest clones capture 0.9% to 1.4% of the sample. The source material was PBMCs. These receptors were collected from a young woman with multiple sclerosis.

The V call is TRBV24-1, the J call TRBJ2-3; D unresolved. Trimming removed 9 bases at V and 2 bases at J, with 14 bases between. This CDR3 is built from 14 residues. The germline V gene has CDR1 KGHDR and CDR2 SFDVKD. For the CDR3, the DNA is TGTGCCACCTCTACCGACGGGTACACAGATACGCAGTATTTT. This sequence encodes CATSTDGYTDTQYF.

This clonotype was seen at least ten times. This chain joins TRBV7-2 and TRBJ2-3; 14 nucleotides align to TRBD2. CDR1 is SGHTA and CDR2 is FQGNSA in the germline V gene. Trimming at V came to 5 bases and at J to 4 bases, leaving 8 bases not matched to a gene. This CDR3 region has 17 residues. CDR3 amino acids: CASSQHMGLAGADTQYF. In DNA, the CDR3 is TGTGCCAGCAGCCAACACATGGGACTAGCGGGAGCAGATACGCAGTATTTT.

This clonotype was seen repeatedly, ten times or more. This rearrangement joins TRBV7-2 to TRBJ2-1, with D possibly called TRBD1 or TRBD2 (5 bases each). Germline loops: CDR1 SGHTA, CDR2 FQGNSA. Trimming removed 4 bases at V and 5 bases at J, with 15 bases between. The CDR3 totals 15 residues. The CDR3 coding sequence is TGTGCCAGCAGCTCAGGAGGAAGACAGAACAATGAGCAGTTCTTC. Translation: CASSSGGRQNNEQFF.

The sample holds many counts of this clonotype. The DNA for the CDR3 is TGTGCCAGCAGAAAGGACAGGGGCAATCAGCCCCAGCATTTT. It translates to CASRKDRGNQPQHF. This chain joins TRBV28 and TRBJ1-5; 8 bases match TRBD1. V shed 6 bases, J shed 2 bases, and the junction held 3 bases outside the gene matches. The CDR3 is 14 amino acids. Germline V lookup: CDR1 MDHEN, CDR2 SYDVKM.